This is a list of T cell receptor beta chains from one sample in a study of control samples from healthy donors and cancer patients. Sequencing used immunoSEQ multiplex PCR; TCRdb keeps in-frame clones, though not all of them. The data contain 150,000 to 200,000 clones, just over 90% of them singletons. Sequenced sample: blood. The receptors shown here come from a man aged 25 to 40 in good health. The CDR3 runs from the conserved cysteine through the conserved F or W. Each record gives: D gene, V gene, clone size, J gene, CDR3 DNA, CDR3 protein. A D gene is named only where the DNA matches it firmly. Size tells how often a clone was seen (once, few, many) or the class of an expanded clone, and some rows leave it out.

>NA|TRBV6-2/TRBV6-3|NA|TRBJ1-2
TGTGCCAGCAGTCAGGGATATGGCTACACCTTC
CASSQGYGYTF
>NA|TRBV6-2/TRBV6-3|NA|TRBJ2-7
TGTGCCAGCAGTTACTCAGGACCCAAGGTTCGTTACGAGCAGTACTTC
CASSYSGPKVRYEQYF
>NA|TRBV18|NA|TRBJ2-2
TGTGCCAGCGAAGGGGTCAACACCGGGGAGCTGTTTTTT
CASEGVNTGELFF
>TRBD1|TRBV20-1|NA|TRBJ2-7
TGCAGTGCTAGTGCCACAGGGGTTCTCTCCTACGAGCAGTACTTC
CSASATGVLSYEQYF
>TRBD1|TRBV10-2|NA|TRBJ1-1
TGCGCCAACCCGCAGGGGGTTAGCACTGAAGCTTTCTTT
CANPQGVSTEAFF
>TRBD1|TRBV5-8|NA|TRBJ2-7
TGTGCCAGCAGAGGTCCGCTTCTCCGGGACAGATCCTACGAGCAGTACTTC
CASRGPLLRDRSYEQYF
>NA|TRBV5-5|NA|TRBJ1-6
TGTGCCAGCAGCTTGGTTGCTAGCTCCTATAATTCACCCCTCCACTTT
CASSLVASSYNSPLHF
>NA|TRBV27|NA|TRBJ1-5
TGTGCCAGCAGTTTATCACAGAATCAGCCCCAGCATTTT
CASSLSQNQPQHF
>TRBD2|TRBV28|NA|TRBJ2-1
TGTGCCAGCAGTTTTTTACAGCGGGAGGGCCTCGATGAGCAGTTCTTC
CASSFLQREGLDEQFF
>NA|TRBV20-1|NA|TRBJ2-7
TGCAGTGCTAGTCGGGACGGGGTCGGGTCCTACGAGCAGTACTTC
CSASRDGVGSYEQYF
>TRBD1|TRBV11-2|NA|TRBJ2-5
TGTGCCACCTCTAAGACAGGGAATGGCCCAGAGACCCAGTACTTC
CATSKTGNGPETQYF
>NA|TRBV4-3|NA|TRBJ1-1
TGCGCCAGCAGCCAAGATTCGCAGGTAAACACTGAAGCTTTCTTT
CASSQDSQVNTEAFF
>NA|TRBV7-9|NA|TRBJ2-1
TGTGCCAGCAGGAAATCAAACAATGAGCAGTTCTTC
CASRKSNNEQFF
>NA|TRBV6-5|once|TRBJ1-1
TGTGCCAGCACCACCCCGGGGCTCAACACTGAAGCTTTCTTT
CASTTPGLNTEAFF
>TRBD2|TRBV9|NA|TRBJ2-2
TGTGCCAGCAGCGTAGATTCGGGACTAGCGGGGGGACGCACCGGGGAGCTGTTTTTT
CASSVDSGLAGGRTGELFF
>NA|TRBV18|once|TRBJ2-2
TGTGCCAGCTCACACCGGGACGGGTACACCGGGGAGCTGTTTTTT
CASSHRDGYTGELFF
>NA|TRBV12-5|once|TRBJ2-1
TGTGCTAGTGGTTTGGGGCTAGCCGGCAATGAGCAGTTCTTC
CASGLGLAGNEQFF
>TRBD1|TRBV19|NA|TRBJ1-1
TGTGCCACCAGGCGGGACAGGGGAGGTACTGAAGCTTTCTTT
CATRRDRGGTEAFF
>NA|TRBV7-2|NA|TRBJ1-3
TGTGCCAGCAGCTTAGCATCTCCGGGAAACACCATATATTTT
CASSLASPGNTIYF
>NA|TRBV29-1|NA|TRBJ2-3
TGCAGCGTTGGGTCTAGCACAGATACGCAGTATTTT
CSVGSSTDTQYF
>NA|TRBV30|NA|TRBJ2-2
TGTGCCTGGAGTGATCAATTATCCCGGTTCACCGGGGAGCTGTTTTTT
CAWSDQLSRFTGELFF
>TRBD1|TRBV3-1/TRBV3-2|NA|TRBJ1-2
TGTGCCAGCAGCCTACGGACAGGGGAGGGATCTGGCTACACCTTC
CASSLRTGEGSGYTF
>TRBD2|TRBV18|NA|TRBJ2-7
TGTGCCAGCTCACCTCCAAAGAGACTAGCGGGGCCCTACGAGCAGTACTTC
CASSPPKRLAGPYEQYF